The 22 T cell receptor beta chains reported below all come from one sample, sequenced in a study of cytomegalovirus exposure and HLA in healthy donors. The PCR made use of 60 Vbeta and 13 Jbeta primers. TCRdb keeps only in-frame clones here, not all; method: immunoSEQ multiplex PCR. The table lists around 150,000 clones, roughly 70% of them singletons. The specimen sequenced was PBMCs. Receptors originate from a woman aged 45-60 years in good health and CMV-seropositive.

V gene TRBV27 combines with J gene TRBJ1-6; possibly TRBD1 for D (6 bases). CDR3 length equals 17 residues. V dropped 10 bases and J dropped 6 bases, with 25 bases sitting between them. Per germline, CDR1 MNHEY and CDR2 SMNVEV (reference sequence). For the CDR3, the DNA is TGTGCCATTCTACAGGGAAAACTCAGCGTTCGTAATTCACCCCTCCACTTT. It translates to CAILQGKLSVRNSPLHF.

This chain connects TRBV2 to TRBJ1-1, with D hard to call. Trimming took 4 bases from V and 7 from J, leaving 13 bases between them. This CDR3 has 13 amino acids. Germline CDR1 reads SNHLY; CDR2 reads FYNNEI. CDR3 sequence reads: CASSGSGGFEAFF. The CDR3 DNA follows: TGTGCCAGCAGTGGGTCGGGTGGGTTTGAAGCTTTCTTT.

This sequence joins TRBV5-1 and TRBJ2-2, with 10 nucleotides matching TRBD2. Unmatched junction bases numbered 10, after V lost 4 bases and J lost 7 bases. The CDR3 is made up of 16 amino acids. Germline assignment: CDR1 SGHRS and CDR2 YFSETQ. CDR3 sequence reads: CASSLGSGGANGELFF. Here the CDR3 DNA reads TGCGCCAGCAGCCTCGGGAGCGGGGGGGCGAACGGGGAGCTGTTTTTT.

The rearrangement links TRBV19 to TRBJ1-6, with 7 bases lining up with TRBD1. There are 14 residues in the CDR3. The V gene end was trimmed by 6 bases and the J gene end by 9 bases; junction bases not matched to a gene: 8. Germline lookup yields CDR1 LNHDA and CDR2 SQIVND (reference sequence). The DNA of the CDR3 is TGTGCCAGTAGGATAACAGGGGCAGGTTCACCCCTCCACTTT. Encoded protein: CASRITGAGSPLHF.

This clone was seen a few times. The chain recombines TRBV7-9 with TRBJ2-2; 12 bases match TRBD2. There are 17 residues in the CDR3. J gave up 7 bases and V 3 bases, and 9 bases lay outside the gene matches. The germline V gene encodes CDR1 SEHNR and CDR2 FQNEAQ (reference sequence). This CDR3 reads CASSFRLAGGLDGELFF. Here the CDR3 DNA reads TGTGCCAGCAGCTTCCGGCTAGCGGGGGGGCTGGACGGGGAGCTGTTTTTT.

CDR3: CASSVDVRSYEQYF. The DNA of the CDR3 is TGTGCCAGCAGCGTAGACGTCAGATCCTACGAGCAGTACTTC. V gene TRBV9 combines with J gene TRBJ2-7; no firm D call. The CDR3 length is 14 residues. Germline CDR1 reads SGDLS; CDR2 reads YYNGEE. Trimming stripped 0 bases from V and 1 base from J, with 8 bases between.

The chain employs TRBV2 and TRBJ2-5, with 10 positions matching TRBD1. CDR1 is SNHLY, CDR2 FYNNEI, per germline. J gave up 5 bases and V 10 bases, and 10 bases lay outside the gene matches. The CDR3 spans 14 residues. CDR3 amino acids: CATSLTGGLETQYF. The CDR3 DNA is TGTGCCACCTCTTTGACAGGGGGCTTGGAGACCCAGTACTTC.

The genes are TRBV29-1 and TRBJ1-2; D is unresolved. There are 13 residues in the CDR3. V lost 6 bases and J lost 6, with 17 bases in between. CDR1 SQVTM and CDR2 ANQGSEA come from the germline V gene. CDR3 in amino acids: CSVPSTVADGYTF. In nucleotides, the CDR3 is TGCAGCGTCCCTTCGACGGTGGCGGATGGCTACACCTTC. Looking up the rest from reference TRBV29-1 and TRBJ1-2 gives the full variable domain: SAVISQKPSRDICQRGTSLTIQCQVDSQVTMMFWYRQQPGQSLTLIATANQGSEATYESGFVIDKFPISRPNLTFSTLTVSNMSPEDSSIYLCSVPSTVADGYTFGSGTRLTVV.

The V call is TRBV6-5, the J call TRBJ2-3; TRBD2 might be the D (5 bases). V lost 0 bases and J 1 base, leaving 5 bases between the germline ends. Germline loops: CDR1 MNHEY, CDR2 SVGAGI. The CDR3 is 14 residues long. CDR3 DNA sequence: TGTGCCAGCAGTTACTCACTAGGCACAGATACGCAGTATTTT. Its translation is CASSYSLGTDTQYF.

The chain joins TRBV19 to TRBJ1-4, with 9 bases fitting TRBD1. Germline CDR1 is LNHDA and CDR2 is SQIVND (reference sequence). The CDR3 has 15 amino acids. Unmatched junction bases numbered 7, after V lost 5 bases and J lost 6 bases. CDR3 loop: CASSAPGQGDEKLFF. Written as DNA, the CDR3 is TGTGCCAGTAGTGCTCCGGGACAGGGCGATGAAAAACTGTTTTTT.

This CDR3 reads CASSLEGPDQPQHF. CDR3 DNA sequence: TGCGCCAGCAGCTTGGAGGGGCCTGATCAGCCCCAGCATTTT. The chain has TRBV5-1 and TRBJ1-5, with D possibly matching TRBD1 (5 bases). V lost 0 bases to trimming and J lost 5 bases, with 9 bases between them. Per the germline V gene, CDR1 is SGHRS and CDR2 is YFSETQ. This CDR3 is 14 amino acids long. Variable domain in full (rest from reference TRBV5-1 and TRBJ1-5): KAGVTQTPRYLIKTRGQQVTLSCSPISGHRSVSWYQQTPGQGLQFLFEYFSETQRNKGNFPGRFSGRQFSNSRSEMNVSTLELGDSALYLCASSLEGPDQPQHFGDGTRLSIL.

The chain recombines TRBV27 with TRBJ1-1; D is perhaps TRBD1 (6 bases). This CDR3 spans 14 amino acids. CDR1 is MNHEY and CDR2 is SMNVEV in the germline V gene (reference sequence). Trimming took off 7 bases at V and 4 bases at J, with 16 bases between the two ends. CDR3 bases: TGTGCCAGCAATTGGGGGGGCATCGTCACTGAAGCTTTCTTT. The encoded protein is CASNWGGIVTEAFF.

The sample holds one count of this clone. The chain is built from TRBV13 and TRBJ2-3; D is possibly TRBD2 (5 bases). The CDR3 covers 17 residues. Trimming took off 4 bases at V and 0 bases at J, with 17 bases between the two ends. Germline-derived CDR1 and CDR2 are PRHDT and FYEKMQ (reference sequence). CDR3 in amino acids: CASSWGDAVASTDTQYF. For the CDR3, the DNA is TGTGCCAGCAGCTGGGGAGACGCCGTCGCTAGCACAGATACGCAGTATTTT.

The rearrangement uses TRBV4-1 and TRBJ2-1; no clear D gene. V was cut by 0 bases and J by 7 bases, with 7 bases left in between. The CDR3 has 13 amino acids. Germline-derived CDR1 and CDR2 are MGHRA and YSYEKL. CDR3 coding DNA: TGCGCCAGCAGCCAAGACCCAGAAAATGAGCAGTTCTTC. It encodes CASSQDPENEQFF.

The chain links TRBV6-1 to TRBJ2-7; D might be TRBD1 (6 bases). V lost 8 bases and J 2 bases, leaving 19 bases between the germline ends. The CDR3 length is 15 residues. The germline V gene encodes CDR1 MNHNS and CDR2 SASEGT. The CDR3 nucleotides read TGTGCCAGCTGTACAGGGAGTCTCACAGCCTACGAGCAGTACTTC. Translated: CASCTGSLTAYEQYF.

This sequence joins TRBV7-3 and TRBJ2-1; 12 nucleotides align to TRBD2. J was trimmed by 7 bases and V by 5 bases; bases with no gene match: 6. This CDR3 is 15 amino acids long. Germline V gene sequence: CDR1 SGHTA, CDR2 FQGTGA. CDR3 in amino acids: CASSKGLAGLNEQFF. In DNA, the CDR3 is TGTGCCAGCAGCAAAGGACTAGCGGGACTAAATGAGCAGTTCTTC.

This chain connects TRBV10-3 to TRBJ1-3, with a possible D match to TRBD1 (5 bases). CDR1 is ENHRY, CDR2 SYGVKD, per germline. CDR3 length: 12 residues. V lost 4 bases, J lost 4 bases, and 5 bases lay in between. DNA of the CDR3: TGTGCCATCAGTGGGACAGGAAACACCATATATTTT. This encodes CAISGTGNTIYF.

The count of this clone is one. In DNA form, the CDR3 reads TGTGCCAGCAGAGGACAGGGAATCTCACCCCTCCACTTT. This sequence encodes CASRGQGISPLHF. The V call is TRBV6-1, the J call TRBJ1-6; 8 bases align to TRBD1. Germline V gene lookup returns CDR1 MNHNS and CDR2 SASEGT. The trim removed 6 bases at V and 10 bases at J, leaving 5 bases unmatched. There are 13 residues in the CDR3.

The CDR3 region has the DNA TGTGCCAGCAGCAGAACAGGGGGACTGTTTAATGAAAAACTGTTTTTT. It specifies CASSRTGGLFNEKLFF. The rearrangement joins TRBV6-6 to TRBJ1-4; 8 bases are a match to TRBD1. The CDR3 spans 16 residues. J lost 4 bases, V lost 6 bases, and 10 bases had no gene match. Germline V CDR1 and CDR2: MNHNY, SVGAGI (reference sequence).

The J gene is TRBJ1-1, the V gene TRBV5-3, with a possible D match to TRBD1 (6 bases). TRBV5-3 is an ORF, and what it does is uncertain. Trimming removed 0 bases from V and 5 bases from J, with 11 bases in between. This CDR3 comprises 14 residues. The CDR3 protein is CARSLEGGRTEAFF. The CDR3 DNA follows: TGTGCCAGAAGCTTGGAAGGGGGAAGAACTGAAGCTTTCTTT.

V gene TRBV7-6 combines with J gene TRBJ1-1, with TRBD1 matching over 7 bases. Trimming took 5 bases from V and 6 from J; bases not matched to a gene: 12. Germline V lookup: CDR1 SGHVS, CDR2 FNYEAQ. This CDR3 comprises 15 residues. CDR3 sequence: CASSLRRDSKSEAFF. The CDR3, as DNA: TGTGCCAGCAGCCTCAGGAGGGACAGTAAGTCTGAAGCTTTCTTT.

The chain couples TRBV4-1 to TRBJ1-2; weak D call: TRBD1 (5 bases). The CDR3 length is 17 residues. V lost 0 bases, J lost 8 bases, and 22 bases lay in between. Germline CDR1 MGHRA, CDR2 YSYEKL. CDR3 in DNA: TGCGCCAGCAGCCAAGATAGTTTGCAGGGTGGTCTTCGCGGCTACACCTTC. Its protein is CASSQDSLQGGLRGYTF.